This TCR beta chain was recovered during a study of blood T cells in healthy people across ages. A sample-barcoded 5' primer and a J-beta primer mix were used in a second PCR of roughly 6 to 11 cycles. TCRdb redid the calling of the 5' RACE reads with MiXCR, one entry per CDR3 protein. The table has approximately 800,000 distinct CDR3 sequences, roughly 50% seen once. As to this clonotype: Its antigen is unidentified.

Study-level results: Roughly linear age-related decline in beta diversity appeared, significant by age 40. The unknown donor CMV status may have confounded expanded clonotype changes.

V was clipped by 2 bases and J by 6 bases, with 13 bases between them. The CDR3 extends over 14 amino acids. CDR1 and CDR2 (germline): SGDLS, YYNGEE. The sequence was collected from a man older than 75 in good health. The chain uses TRBV9 and TRBJ2-3; D possibly corresponds to TRBD2 (7 bases). Sequencing was done on a sample of blood. For the CDR3, the DNA is TGTGCCAGCAGCGTGGGGGGGCTGACGGATACGCAGTATTTT. Amino acids: CASSVGGLTDTQYF.